This T cell receptor beta chain was identified in a study of human T cells and chemical hapten exposure. In the study overall: Small volume differences among pooled libraries mainly caused per-sample TCR yield variation. General study points: After DPC sensitization, TCRs above 1 in 1000 frequency showed no change.

RNA extraction used unfractionated whole blood as the source of total RNA. For the library, individual cDNA molecules each received unique molecular identifiers. Original processing methods: Samples ranged from 23,224 to 690,600 TCRs, with a median of roughly 95,000. TCRdb re-analysed the 5' RACE reads in MiXCR, keeping a single row per CDR3 protein. The V and J calls here are based on TCRdb, not the publication. The data contain tens of thousands of distinct CDR3 sequences, 15% of them singletons. CDR3 length equals 14 residues. Germline CDR1 SGHTA, CDR2 FQGNSA. V was pared by 1 base and J by 5 bases, with 12 bases between. This clonotype was detected only a few times. What it binds is unknown.

The clonotype was recovered from a female donor in good health. The V and J genes are TRBV7-2 and TRBJ2-7; the D is unclear. The CDR3: CASSLDGVANEQYF. The CDR3, as DNA: TGTGCCAGCAGCTTAGATGGAGTGGCCAACGAGCAGTACTTC.